The entry below describes one TCR beta chain. The data are from a study of cytomegalovirus exposure and HLA in healthy donors. Here immunoSEQ multiplex PCR was the method, and the copy in TCRdb shows in-frame clones only, minus some. Of about 150,000 clones listed, approximately 89% were seen once; the top ten hold about 0.64%. This CDR3 spans 16 amino acids. The V segment lost 4 bases and the J segment 4 bases; nucleotides outside the gene matches: 9. In germline, CDR1 is SSHAT, CDR2 FNYEAQ (reference sequence). The chain has TRBV7-7 and TRBJ2-3; 9 bases are shared with TRBD2. The specimen sequenced was PBMCs. This clonotype was obtained from a man in his late teens or twenties in good health and CMV-seronegative. The CDR3 coding sequence is TGTGCCAGCAGCTCGGGACTAGCCTCAGAGGCAGATACGCAGTATTTT. Translating it yields CASSSGLASEADTQYF.